This T cell receptor beta chain was obtained from a study of cytomegalovirus exposure and HLA in healthy donors. The PCR employed 60 Vbeta primers together with 13 Jbeta primers. Profiled with immunoSEQ multiplex PCR; TCRdb holds only in-frame clones, not every one. Among 150,000 to 180,000 clones listed, less than 85% were seen once. The CDR3 totals 15 residues. Germline assignment: CDR1 KGHSH and CDR2 LQKENI. V lost 3 bases and J lost 2; bases outside the gene matches: 5. The gene calls are TRBV18 and TRBJ2-3; 7 bases are a match to TRBD2. Source material: PBMCs. The TCR originated in a woman in her forties or fifties in good health and CMV-seropositive. CDR3 in amino acids: CASSPAGRDTDTQYF. The CDR3 DNA follows: TGTGCCAGCTCACCGGCGGGGAGGGACACAGATACGCAGTATTTT.